The T cell receptor beta chain described here comes from a study of cytomegalovirus exposure and HLA in healthy donors. Background on the study: From donors who were HLA-typed, an early data release held approximately 91 million unique TCRs.

To note about this clone: The antigen is unknown.

PCR employed 60 Vbeta and 13 Jbeta primers. Assay: immunoSEQ multiplex PCR; the TCRdb copy retains only in-frame clones and omits some. The sample holds roughly 150,000 clones, approximately 76% seen once. The CDR3 spans 12 residues. The V end lost 5 bases, the J end lost 3 bases, and 10 bases lay between the germline ends. Germline CDR1 reads GTSNPN; CDR2 reads SVGIG (reference sequence). Study results and caveats: Reported performance of the classifier showed diagnosis of cytomegalovirus status with high specificity and sensitivity. The listing of approximately 160 TCR beta chains classed them as cytomegalovirus-associated. In a later analysis, V- and J-gene trimming of beta chains associated with a DCLRE1C missense variant, replicated independently.

The sample was PBMCs. The chain joins TRBV30 to TRBJ1-1, with D perhaps matching TRBD1 (5 bases). This receptor was obtained from a woman between 18 and 29 years old in good health and CMV-seropositive. The CDR3 sequence is CAWGRVDTEAFF. CDR3 nucleotides: TGTGCCTGGGGCAGGGTTGACACTGAAGCTTTCTTT.